This section outlines one T cell receptor beta chain sequence together with its context. As yet, its antigen is unknown. In replicate PCRs of sorted subsets, about 200 ng DNA, approximately 30,000 T cell genomes, was used. Produced via immunoSEQ multiplex PCR; TCRdb's table is partial and in-frame only. The profile shows around 340,000 clones, less than 85% of them singletons. This specimen comes from a study of shared clonotypes between healthy human individuals. Points from the study as a whole: What naive subsets generally showed was a larger estimated richness than memory subsets showed.

This CDR3 contains 16 residues. CDR1 is WSHSY, CDR2 SAAADI, per germline. V was cut by 0 bases and J by 3 bases, with 12 bases left in between. HIV-negative, healthy adults without recent acute infections or vaccinations were the donors. J is TRBJ2-1 and V is TRBV10-2, with a weak D call TRBD2 (6 bases). Specimen: memory CD4+ T cells sorted from blood. Noted subset: CD45RA-negative fraction. This clonotype was sampled from a man aged 25 to 40 in good health. Written as DNA, the CDR3 is TGCGCCAGCAGTGAGTCGGGTAGCGGACACTACAATGAGCAGTTCTTC. Protein: CASSESGSGHYNEQFF.